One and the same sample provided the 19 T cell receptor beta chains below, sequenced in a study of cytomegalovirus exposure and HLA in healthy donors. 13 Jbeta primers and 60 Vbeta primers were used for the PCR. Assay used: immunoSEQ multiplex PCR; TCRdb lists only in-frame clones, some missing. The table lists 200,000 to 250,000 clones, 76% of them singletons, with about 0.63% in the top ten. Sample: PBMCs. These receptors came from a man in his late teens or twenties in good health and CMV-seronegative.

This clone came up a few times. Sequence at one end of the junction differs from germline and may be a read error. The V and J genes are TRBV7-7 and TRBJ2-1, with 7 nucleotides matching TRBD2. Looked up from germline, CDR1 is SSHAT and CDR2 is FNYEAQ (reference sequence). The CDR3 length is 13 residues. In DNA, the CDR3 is TGTGCTAGCAGCCCCGACTCTAGCGGACCTCAGTTCTTC. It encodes CASSPDSSGPQFF.

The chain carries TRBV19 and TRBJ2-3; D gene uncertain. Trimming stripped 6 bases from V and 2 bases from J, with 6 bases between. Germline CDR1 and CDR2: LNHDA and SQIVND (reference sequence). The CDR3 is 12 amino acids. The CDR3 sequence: CASRWLTDTQYF. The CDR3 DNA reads TGTGCCAGTAGATGGCTCACAGATACGCAGTATTTT.

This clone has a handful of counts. CDR3 coding DNA: TGTGCCAGCAGTCTGCAGGTACTTTATGAGGCTTTCTTT. Translating it yields CASSLQVLYEAFF. V gene TRBV6-5 combines with J gene TRBJ1-1; D ambiguous. The CDR3 totals 13 residues. With 5 bases removed from V and 11 bases from J, the gap between germline ends came to 18 bases. Germline V lookup: CDR1 MNHEY, CDR2 SVGAGI.

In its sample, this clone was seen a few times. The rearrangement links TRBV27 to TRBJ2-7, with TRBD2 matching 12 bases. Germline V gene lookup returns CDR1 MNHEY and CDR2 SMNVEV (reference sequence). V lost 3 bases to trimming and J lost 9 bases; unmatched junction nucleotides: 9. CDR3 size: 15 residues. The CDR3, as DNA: TGTGCCAGCAGTTTTTTGACTAGCGGGAGAGGGGTGCAGTACTTC. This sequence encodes CASSFLTSGRGVQYF.

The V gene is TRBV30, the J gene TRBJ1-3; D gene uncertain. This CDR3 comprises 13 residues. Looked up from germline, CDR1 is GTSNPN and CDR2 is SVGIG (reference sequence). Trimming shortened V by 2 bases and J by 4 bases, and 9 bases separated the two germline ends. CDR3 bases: TGTGCCTGGAGTACCTCGGTGGGAAACACCATATATTTT. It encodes CAWSTSVGNTIYF.

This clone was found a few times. In nucleotides, the CDR3 is TGTGCCAGCAGGAGACAGGGATCCGAAAAACTGTTTTTT. Translated: CASRRQGSEKLFF. The chain recombines TRBV6-5 with TRBJ1-4; 7 nucleotides line up with TRBD1. CDR1 is MNHEY and CDR2 is SVGAGI in the germline V gene. This CDR3 region has 13 residues. V dropped 6 bases and J dropped 8; count of bases not matched to a gene: 6.

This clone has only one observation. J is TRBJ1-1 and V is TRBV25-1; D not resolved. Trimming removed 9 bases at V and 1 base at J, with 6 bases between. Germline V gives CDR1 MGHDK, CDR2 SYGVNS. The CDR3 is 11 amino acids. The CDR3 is CASLRNTEAFF. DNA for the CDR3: TGTGCCAGTCTCAGGAACACTGAAGCTTTCTTT. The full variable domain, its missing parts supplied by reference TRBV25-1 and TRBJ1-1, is EADIYQTPRYLVIGTGKKITLECSQTMGHDKMYWYQQDPGMELHLIHYSYGVNSTEKGDLSSESTVSRIRTEHFPLTLESARPSHTSQYLCASLRNTEAFFGQGTRLTVV.

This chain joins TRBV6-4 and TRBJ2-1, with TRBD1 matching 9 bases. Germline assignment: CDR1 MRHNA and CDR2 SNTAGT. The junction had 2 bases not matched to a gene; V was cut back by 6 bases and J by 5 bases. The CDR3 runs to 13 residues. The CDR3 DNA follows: TGTGCCAGCAGCCGGACAGGGGACAATGAGCAGTTCTTC. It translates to CASSRTGDNEQFF.

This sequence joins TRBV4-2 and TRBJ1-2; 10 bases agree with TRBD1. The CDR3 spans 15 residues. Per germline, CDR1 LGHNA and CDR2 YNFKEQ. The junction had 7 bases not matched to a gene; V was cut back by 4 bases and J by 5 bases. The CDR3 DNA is TGTGCCAGCAGCCCCGCTGACAGGGGGCAGTATGGCTACACCTTC. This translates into CASSPADRGQYGYTF.

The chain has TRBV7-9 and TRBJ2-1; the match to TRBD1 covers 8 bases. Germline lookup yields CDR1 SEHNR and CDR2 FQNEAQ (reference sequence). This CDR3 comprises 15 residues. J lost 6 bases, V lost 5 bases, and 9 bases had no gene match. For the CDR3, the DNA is TGTGCCAGCAGCATACCGGGACAGGAGCCCAATGAGCAGTTCTTC. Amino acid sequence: CASSIPGQEPNEQFF.

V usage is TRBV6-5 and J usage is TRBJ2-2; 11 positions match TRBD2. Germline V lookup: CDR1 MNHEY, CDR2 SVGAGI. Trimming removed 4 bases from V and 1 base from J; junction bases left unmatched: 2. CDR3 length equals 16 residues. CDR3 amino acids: CASSSGTSGNTGELFF. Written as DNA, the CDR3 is TGTGCCAGCAGTTCAGGGACTAGCGGGAACACCGGGGAGCTGTTTTTT.

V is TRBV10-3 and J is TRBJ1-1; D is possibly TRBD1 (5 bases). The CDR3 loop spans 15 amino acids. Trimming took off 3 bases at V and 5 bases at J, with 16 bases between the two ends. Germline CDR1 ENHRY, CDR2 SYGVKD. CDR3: CAISDFGGKATEAFF. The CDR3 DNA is TGTGCCATCAGTGACTTTGGGGGGAAAGCGACTGAAGCTTTCTTT.

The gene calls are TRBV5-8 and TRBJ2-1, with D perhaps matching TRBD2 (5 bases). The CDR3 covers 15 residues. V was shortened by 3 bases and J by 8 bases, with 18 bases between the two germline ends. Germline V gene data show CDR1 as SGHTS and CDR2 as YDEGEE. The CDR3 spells CASSSVRRRIYEQFF. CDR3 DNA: TGTGCCAGCAGCTCCGTTAGGAGGAGAATCTATGAGCAGTTCTTC.

The chain's CDR3 is CASSLSMAGGGTPHNYGYTF. CDR3 bases: TGTGCCAGCAGTTTATCGATGGCAGGGGGAGGAACCCCCCATAACTATGGCTACACCTTC. V and J are TRBV28 and TRBJ1-2; 7 positions agree with TRBD1. The germline V gene encodes CDR1 MDHEN and CDR2 SYDVKM. Trimming cost V 1 base and J 1 base; bases outside gene matches: 18. The CDR3 contains 20 residues.

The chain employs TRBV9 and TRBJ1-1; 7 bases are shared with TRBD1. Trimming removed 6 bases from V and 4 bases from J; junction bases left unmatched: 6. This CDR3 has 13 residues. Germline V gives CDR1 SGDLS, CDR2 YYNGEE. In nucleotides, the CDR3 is TGTGCCAGCAAGGGGACAGAGGGCACTGAAGCTTTCTTT. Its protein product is CASKGTEGTEAFF. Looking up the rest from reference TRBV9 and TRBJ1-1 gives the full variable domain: DSGVTQTPKHLITATGQRVTLRCSPRSGDLSVYWYQQSLDQGLQFLIQYYNGEERAKGNILERFSAQQFPDLHSELNLSSLELGDSALYFCASKGTEGTEAFFGQGTRLTVV.

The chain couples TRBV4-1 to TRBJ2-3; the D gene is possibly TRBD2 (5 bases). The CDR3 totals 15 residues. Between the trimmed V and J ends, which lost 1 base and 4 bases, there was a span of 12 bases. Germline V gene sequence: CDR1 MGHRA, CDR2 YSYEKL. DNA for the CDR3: TGCGCCAGCAGCCAAGTTGTCAGCGGCTCAGATACGCAGTATTTT. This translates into CASSQVVSGSDTQYF.

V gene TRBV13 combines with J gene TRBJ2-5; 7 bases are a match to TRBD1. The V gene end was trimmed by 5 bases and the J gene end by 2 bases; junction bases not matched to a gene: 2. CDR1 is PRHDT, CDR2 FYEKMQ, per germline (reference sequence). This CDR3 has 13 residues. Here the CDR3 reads CASSTGQQETQYF. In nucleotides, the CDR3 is TGTGCCAGCAGCACGGGACAGCAAGAGACCCAGTACTTC.

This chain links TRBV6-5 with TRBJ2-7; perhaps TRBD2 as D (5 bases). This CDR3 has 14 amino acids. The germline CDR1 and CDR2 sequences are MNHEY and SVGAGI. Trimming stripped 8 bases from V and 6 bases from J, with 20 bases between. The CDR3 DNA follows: TGTGCCAGCGGCCTCCGGGGTGAATCCGGCGAGCAGTACTTC. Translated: CASGLRGESGEQYF.

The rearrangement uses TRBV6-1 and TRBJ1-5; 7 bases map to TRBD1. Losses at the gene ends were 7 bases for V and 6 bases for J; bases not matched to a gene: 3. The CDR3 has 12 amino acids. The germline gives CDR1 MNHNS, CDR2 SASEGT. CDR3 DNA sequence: TGTGCCAGCAATTGGGACAGTCAGCCCCAGCATTTT. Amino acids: CASNWDSQPQHF.